The 24 T cell receptor beta chains below come from one sample, sequenced in a study of OX40 agonist ivuxolimab in advanced cancers. Here immunoSEQ multiplex PCR was the method, and the copy in TCRdb shows in-frame clones only, minus some. This table has 60,000 to 90,000 clones, approximately 78% appearing once. The sample in question was CD4+ or CD8+ T cells sorted from blood, obtained in a trial of the OX40 agonist ivuxolimab. The receptors stem from an adult with an advanced solid tumor such as melanoma, head and neck, liver or kidney cancer.

The rearrangement uses TRBV5-8 and TRBJ2-1; 8 bases fit TRBD2. This CDR3 has 16 amino acids. Germline V lookup: CDR1 SGHTS, CDR2 YDEGEE. The V gene end was trimmed by 0 bases and the J gene end by 9 bases; junction bases not matched to a gene: 11. The CDR3 is CASSLEWAGGAGEQFF. As DNA, the CDR3 is TGTGCCAGCAGCTTGGAATGGGCGGGAGGCGCGGGTGAGCAGTTCTTC. Filled out from reference TRBV5-8 and TRBJ2-1, the complete variable domain reads EAGVTQSPTHLIKTRGQQATLRCSPISGHTSVYWYQQALGLGLQFLLWYDEGEERNRGNFPPRFSGRQFPNYSSELNVNALELEDSALYLCASSLEWAGGAGEQFFGPGTRLTVL.

Notes on this clone: The junction departs from germline at one end; a sequencing error may be responsible. This chain connects TRBV7-7 to TRBJ2-1; the D is unclear. The CDR3 runs 15 residues. In germline, CDR1 is SSHAT, CDR2 FNYEAQ (reference sequence). Written as DNA, the CDR3 is TGTGCTAGCAGCTCCGGGTCAAGCTCCTACAATGAGCAGTTCTTC. Amino acid sequence: CASSSGSSSYNEQFF.

J is TRBJ2-7 and V is TRBV4-2; D is possibly TRBD2 (5 bases). Germline V lookup: CDR1 LGHNA, CDR2 YNFKEQ. Trimming removed 1 base from V and 0 bases from J, with 13 bases in between. This CDR3 is 16 amino acids long. The chain's CDR3 is CASSQVEGASSYEQYF. The CDR3 DNA follows: TGTGCCAGCAGCCAAGTCGAGGGCGCCAGCTCCTACGAGCAGTACTTC.

DNA of the CDR3: TGTGCCAGCATGAGTAGGAATGGAAACACCATATATTTT. The encoded protein is CASMSRNGNTIYF. The chain employs TRBV27 and TRBJ1-3; no clear D. Germline CDR1 reads MNHEY; CDR2 reads SMNVEV (reference sequence). Trimming pared 7 bases from V and 3 bases from J, leaving 10 bases between. CDR3 length: 13 amino acids.

This sequence joins TRBV6-1 and TRBJ1-1, with unresolved D. CDR1 and CDR2 from the germline V gene are MNHNS and SASEGT. Between the trimmed V and J ends, which lost 7 bases and 3 bases, there was a span of 9 bases. The length of the CDR3 is 12 residues. CDR3 bases: TGTGCCAGCACTCGGGGTCACACTGAAGCTTTCTTT. This codes for CASTRGHTEAFF.

This clone came up a few times. The gene calls are TRBV7-6 and TRBJ1-2; no clear D. Germline-derived CDR1 and CDR2 are SGHVS and FNYEAQ. V lost 0 bases and J 7 bases, leaving 9 bases between the germline ends. This CDR3 spans 13 amino acids. The DNA of the CDR3 is TGTGCCAGCAGCTTAGCTGGGTTTGGTGGCTACACCTTC. Encoded protein: CASSLAGFGGYTF. The variable domain in full, with the rest retrieved from reference TRBV7-6 and TRBJ1-2, is GAGVSQSPRYKVTKRGQDVALRCDPISGHVSLYWYRQALGQGPEFLTYFNYEAQQDKSGLPNDRFSAERPEGSISTLTIQRTEQRDSAMYRCASSLAGFGGYTFGSGTRLTVV.

The sample holds a few counts of this clone. The chain has TRBV4-3 and TRBJ2-5, with a possible D match to TRBD2 (6 bases). V lost 1 base to trimming and J lost 5 bases, with 14 bases between them. This CDR3 comprises 15 residues. Germline CDR1 reads LGHNA; CDR2 reads YSLEER. CDR3 nucleotides: TGCGCCAGCAGCCAAGTTGGTAGCGGACCGGAGACCCAGTACTTC. It translates to CASSQVGSGPETQYF.

V is TRBV6-1 and J is TRBJ1-1; a weak D match, TRBD1 (5 bases). Germline V gene sequence: CDR1 MNHNS, CDR2 SASEGT. V lost 7 bases, J lost 11 bases, and 20 bases lay in between. This CDR3 spans 13 amino acids. This CDR3 reads CASIFPRDVRAFF. The CDR3 bases are TGTGCCAGCATATTTCCGAGGGACGTGAGGGCTTTCTTT.

The rearrangement joins TRBV7-2 to TRBJ2-1, with 12 nucleotides matching TRBD2. The V and J ends lost 5 bases and 6 bases, in that order; junction bases with no gene match: 5. The CDR3 contains 15 residues. CDR1 and CDR2 (germline): SGHTA, FQGNSA. The CDR3 spells CASSPGLAGSNEQFF. CDR3 nucleotide sequence: TGTGCCAGCAGCCCTGGACTAGCGGGATCCAATGAGCAGTTCTTC.

The genes are TRBV5-1 and TRBJ2-3, with TRBD2 as a possible D gene (6 bases). Between the trimmed V and J ends, which lost 2 bases and 0 bases, there was a span of 13 bases. The CDR3 totals 16 residues. Germline CDR1 is SGHRS and CDR2 is YFSETQ. The chain's CDR3 is CASSFNGLPSTDTQYF. CDR3 DNA sequence: TGCGCCAGCAGCTTTAACGGACTACCTAGCACAGATACGCAGTATTTT.

This clone was seen just once. Other DNA sequences in this sample translate to the same CDR3. The gene calls are TRBV19 and TRBJ2-1, with TRBD2 identical over 9 bases. Trimming removed 0 bases from V and 3 bases from J; junction bases left unmatched: 3. The CDR3 totals 16 residues. The germline gives CDR1 LNHDA, CDR2 SQIVND (reference sequence). CDR3 residues: CASSIDRSGSYNEQFF. The CDR3 nucleotides read TGTGCCAGTAGTATAGATCGTAGCGGGAGCTACAATGAGCAGTTCTTC.

The rearrangement links TRBV19 to TRBJ2-2; perhaps TRBD1 as D (6 bases). Germline V CDR1 and CDR2: LNHDA, SQIVND (reference sequence). The length of the CDR3 is 16 residues. Trimming pared 5 bases from V and 7 bases from J, leaving 20 bases between. The CDR3 bases are TGTGCCAGTAGTCACACAGGGCCCCTACTTGTCGGGGAGCTGTTTTTT. This sequence encodes CASSHTGPLLVGELFF.

The chain combines TRBV2 with TRBJ1-2; no clear D gene. V was shortened by 6 bases and J by 1 base, with 9 bases between the two germline ends. Germline V gives CDR1 SNHLY, CDR2 FYNNEI. CDR3 length equals 13 residues. In DNA form, the CDR3 reads TGTGCCAGCAGCCCTTCAGTTAACTATGGCTACACCTTC. Its translation: CASSPSVNYGYTF.

The rearrangement joins TRBV29-1 to TRBJ2-3; 9 bases are a match to TRBD1. The CDR3 has 14 residues. Germline assignment: CDR1 SQVTM and CDR2 ANQGSEA. Losses at the gene ends were 6 bases for V and 4 bases for J; bases not matched to a gene: 8. The CDR3 sequence is CSVTPGQGSDTQYF. DNA of the CDR3: TGCAGCGTCACCCCGGGACAGGGTTCAGATACGCAGTATTTT.

The genes are TRBV5-6 and TRBJ2-3, with TRBD2 matching 8 bases. Unmatched junction bases numbered 10, after V lost 3 bases and J lost 4 bases. The CDR3 spans 16 residues. Per germline, CDR1 SGHDT and CDR2 YYEEEE. CDR3 coding DNA: TGTGCCAGCAGCTCTACGGGGGGGCTGAGGGCAGATACGCAGTATTTT. This codes for CASSSTGGLRADTQYF.

This chain connects TRBV7-2 to TRBJ2-5, with 11 positions matching TRBD2. Trimming cost V 1 base and J 5 bases; bases outside gene matches: 12. The CDR3 runs 18 residues. The germline CDR1 and CDR2 sequences are SGHTA and FQGNSA. The CDR3 DNA is TGTGCCAGCAGCTTAGTGGCTAGCGGGGGGCTTTTTGTTGAGACCCAGTACTTC. Its protein product is CASSLVASGGLFVETQYF.

Only one count was recorded for this clone. J is TRBJ1-2 and V is TRBV11-3, with D tentatively TRBD1 (6 bases). The CDR3 sequence is 14 residues long. Germline assignment: CDR1 SGHNT and CDR2 YENEEA. V was cut by 5 bases and J by 2 bases, with 12 bases left in between. CDR3 loop: CASSPRTENYGYTF. The CDR3 nucleotides are TGTGCCAGCAGCCCCCGGACAGAGAACTATGGCTACACCTTC.

In this sample, this clone turned up once. CDR3 protein: CATSRDQGRVAKNIQYF. CDR3 nucleotide sequence: TGTGCCACCAGCAGAGATCAGGGGAGAGTGGCCAAAAACATTCAGTACTTC. The chain has TRBV15 and TRBJ2-4, with D maybe TRBD1 (6 bases). Germline CDR1 LNHNV, CDR2 YYDKDF (reference sequence). Trimming removed 0 bases from V and 1 base from J, with 13 bases in between. The CDR3 covers 17 residues.

The V and J genes are TRBV27 and TRBJ1-2; maybe TRBD1 (5 bases). The CDR3 runs to 16 residues. Trimming took off 0 bases at V and 6 bases at J, with 17 bases between the two ends. CDR1 and CDR2 from the germline V gene are MNHEY and SMNVEV (reference sequence). The CDR3 DNA reads as TGTGCCAGCAGTTTATCGTTTACAGGCTACGTGGATGGCTACACCTTC. It codes for CASSLSFTGYVDGYTF.

The count of this clone is one. At one end the junction does not follow the germline gene, possibly because of a read error. The identical CDR3 is also encoded by other nucleotide sequences in the sample. The chain uses TRBV12-5 and TRBJ2-7; perhaps TRBD1 as D (5 bases). The CDR3 runs to 13 residues. The germline CDR1 and CDR2 sequences are LGHNT and FRNRAP. CDR3 sequence reads: CASGLSGFGEQYF. The CDR3 DNA reads TGCGCTAGTGGTTTGTCAGGGTTTGGGGAGCAGTACTTC.

The chain carries TRBV23-1 and TRBJ2-2; 7 bases agree with TRBD1. TRBV23-1 is assigned to the ORF class and has an uncertain function. The CDR3 has 19 residues. After removal of 4 bases from V and 4 bases from J, the junction contained 18 bases not matched to a gene. Here the CDR3 reads CASSRPATNHRGSTGELFF. Here the CDR3 DNA reads TGCGCCAGCAGTCGGCCCGCGACTAATCACAGGGGATCCACCGGGGAGCTGTTTTTT.

This chain uses TRBV11-1 with TRBJ2-3, with D possibly being TRBD2 (5 bases). This CDR3 region has 15 residues. Germline loops: CDR1 SGHAT, CDR2 FQDESV (reference sequence). V was cut by 6 bases and J by 2 bases, with 15 bases left in between. CDR3 region: CASRTKKADTDTQYF. The DNA for the CDR3 is TGTGCCAGCAGGACTAAAAAGGCAGACACAGATACGCAGTATTTT.

There are a few counts of this clone. This rearrangement joins TRBV6-6 to TRBJ1-5; weak D call: TRBD1 (5 bases). With 6 bases removed from V and 3 bases from J, the gap between germline ends came to 6 bases. From germline, CDR1 is MNHNY and CDR2 SVGAGI (reference sequence). This CDR3 has 12 amino acids. The CDR3 loop is CASRGTNQPQHF. The CDR3 bases are TGTGCCAGCAGAGGGACCAATCAGCCCCAGCATTTT.

The chain has TRBV11-3 and TRBJ1-2; TRBD1 might be the D (6 bases). Trimming pared 5 bases from V and 4 bases from J, leaving 14 bases between. Germline CDR1 SGHNT, CDR2 YENEEA. The CDR3 length is 14 residues. The CDR3 reads CASSADGQTYGYTF. The DNA for the CDR3 is TGTGCCAGCAGCGCGGATGGACAGACCTATGGCTACACCTTC.